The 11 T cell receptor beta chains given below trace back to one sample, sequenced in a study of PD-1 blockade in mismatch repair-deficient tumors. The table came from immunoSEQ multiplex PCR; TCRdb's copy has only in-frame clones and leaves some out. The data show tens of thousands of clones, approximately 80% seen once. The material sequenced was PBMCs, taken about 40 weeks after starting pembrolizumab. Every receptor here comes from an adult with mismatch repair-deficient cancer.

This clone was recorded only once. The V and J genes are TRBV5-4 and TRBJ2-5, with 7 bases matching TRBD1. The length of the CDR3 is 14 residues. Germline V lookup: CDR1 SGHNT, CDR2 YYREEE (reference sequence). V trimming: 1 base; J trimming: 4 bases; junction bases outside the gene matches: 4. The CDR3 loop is CASSLTGASETQYF. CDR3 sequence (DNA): TGTGCCAGCAGCTTGACAGGGGCCTCAGAGACCCAGTACTTC.

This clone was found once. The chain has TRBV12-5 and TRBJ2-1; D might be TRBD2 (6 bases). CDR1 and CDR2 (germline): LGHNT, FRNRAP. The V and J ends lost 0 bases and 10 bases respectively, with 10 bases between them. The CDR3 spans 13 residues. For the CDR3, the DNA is TGTGCTAGTGGTTTGGTAGGCGGGGTGGAGCAGTTCTTC. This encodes CASGLVGGVEQFF.

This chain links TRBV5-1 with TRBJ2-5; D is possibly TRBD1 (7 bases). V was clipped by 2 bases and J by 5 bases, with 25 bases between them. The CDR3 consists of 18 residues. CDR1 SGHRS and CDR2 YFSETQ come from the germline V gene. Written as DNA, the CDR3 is TGCGCCAGCAGCTTTACTAGGAGGGGGCCACCACCGGGGGAGACCCAGTACTTC. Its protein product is CASSFTRRGPPPGETQYF.

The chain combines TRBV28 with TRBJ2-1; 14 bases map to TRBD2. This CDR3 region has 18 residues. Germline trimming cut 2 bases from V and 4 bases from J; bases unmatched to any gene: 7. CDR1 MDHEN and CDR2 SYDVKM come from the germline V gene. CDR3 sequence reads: CASSLRLAGGPPYNEQFF. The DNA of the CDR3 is TGTGCCAGCAGTTTACGACTAGCGGGAGGGCCCCCTTACAATGAGCAGTTCTTC.

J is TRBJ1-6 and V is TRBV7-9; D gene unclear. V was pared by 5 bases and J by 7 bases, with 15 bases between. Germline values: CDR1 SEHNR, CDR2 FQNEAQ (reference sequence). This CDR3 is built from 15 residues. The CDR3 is CASSPGYSGNSPLHF. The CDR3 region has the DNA TGTGCCAGCAGCCCGGGGTATTCGGGCAATTCACCCCTCCACTTT.

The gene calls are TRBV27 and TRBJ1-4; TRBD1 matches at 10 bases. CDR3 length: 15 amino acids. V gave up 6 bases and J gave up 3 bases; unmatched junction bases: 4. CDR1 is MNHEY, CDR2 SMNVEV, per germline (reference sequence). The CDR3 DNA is TGTGCCAGCAGCACCGGACAGGGGGCTAATGAAAAACTGTTTTTT. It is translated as CASSTGQGANEKLFF.

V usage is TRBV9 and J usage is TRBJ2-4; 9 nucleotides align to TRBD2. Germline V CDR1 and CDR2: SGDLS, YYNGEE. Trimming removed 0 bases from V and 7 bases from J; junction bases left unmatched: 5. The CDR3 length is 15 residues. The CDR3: CASSVGGGRANIQYF. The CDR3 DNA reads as TGTGCCAGCAGCGTAGGGGGCGGGAGGGCGAACATTCAGTACTTC.

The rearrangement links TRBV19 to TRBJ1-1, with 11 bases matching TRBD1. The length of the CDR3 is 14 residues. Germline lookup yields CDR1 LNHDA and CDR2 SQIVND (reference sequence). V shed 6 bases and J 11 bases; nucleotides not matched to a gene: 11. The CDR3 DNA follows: TGTGCCAGTAGCCGACCGGGACAGGGGGTGTTTGCTTTCTTT. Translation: CASSRPGQGVFAFF.

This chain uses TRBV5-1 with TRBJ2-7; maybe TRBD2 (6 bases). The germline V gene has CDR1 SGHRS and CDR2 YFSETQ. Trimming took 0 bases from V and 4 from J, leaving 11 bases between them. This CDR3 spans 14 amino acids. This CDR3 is CASSLASEGYEQYF. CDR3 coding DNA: TGCGCCAGCAGCTTGGCCTCGGAGGGTTACGAGCAGTACTTC.

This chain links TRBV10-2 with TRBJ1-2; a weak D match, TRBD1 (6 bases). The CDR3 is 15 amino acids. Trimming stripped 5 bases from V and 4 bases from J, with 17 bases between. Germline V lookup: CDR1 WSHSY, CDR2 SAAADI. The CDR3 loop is CASSMTGMVLYGYTF. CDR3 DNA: TGCGCCAGCAGTATGACAGGCATGGTCCTCTATGGCTACACCTTC.

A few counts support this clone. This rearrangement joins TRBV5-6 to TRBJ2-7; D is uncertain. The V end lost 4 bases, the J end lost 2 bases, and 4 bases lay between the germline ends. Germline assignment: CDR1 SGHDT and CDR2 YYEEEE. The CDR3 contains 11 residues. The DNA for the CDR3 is TGTGCCAGCAGCCTCCCCTACGAGCAGTACTTC. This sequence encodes CASSLPYEQYF.